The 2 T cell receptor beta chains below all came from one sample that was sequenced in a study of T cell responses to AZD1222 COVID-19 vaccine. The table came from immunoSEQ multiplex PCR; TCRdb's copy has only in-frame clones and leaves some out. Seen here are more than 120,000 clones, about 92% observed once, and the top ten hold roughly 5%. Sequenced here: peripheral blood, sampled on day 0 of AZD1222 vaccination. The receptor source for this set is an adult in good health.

This chain's CDR3 is CATSPRPRTTSNYGYTF. CDR3 nucleotides: TGTGCCACCAGCCCTCGTCCCCGGACAACTTCTAACTATGGCTACACCTTC. This rearrangement joins TRBV15 to TRBJ1-2; D possibly corresponds to TRBD1 (5 bases). CDR3 length: 17 residues. Germline V gene data show CDR1 as LNHNV and CDR2 as YYDKDF (reference sequence). The V gene lost 5 bases and the J gene lost 0 bases, with 19 bases spanning the gap.

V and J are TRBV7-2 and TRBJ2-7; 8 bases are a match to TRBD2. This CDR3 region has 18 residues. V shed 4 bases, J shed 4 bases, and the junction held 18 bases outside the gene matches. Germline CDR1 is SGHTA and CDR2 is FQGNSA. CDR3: CASSSSPYFLAGGYEQYF. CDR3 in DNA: TGTGCCAGCAGCTCTAGCCCCTATTTCTTGGCGGGGGGATACGAGCAGTACTTC. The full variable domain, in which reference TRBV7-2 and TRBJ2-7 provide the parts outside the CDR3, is GAGVSQSPSNKVTEKGKDVELRCDPISGHTALYWYRQSLGQGLEFLIYFQGNSAPDKSGLPSDRFSAERTGGSVSTLTIQRTQQEDSAVYLCASSSSPYFLAGGYEQYFGPGTRLTVT.